The clone carrying this TCR beta chain was observed at least ten times. V dropped 6 bases and J dropped 4; count of bases not matched to a gene: 4. CDR3 length: 13 amino acids. In germline, CDR1 is SNHLY, CDR2 FYNNEI. This record comes from a study of CD8+CD57+ T cells in acquired aplastic anemia. TCR beta VDJ and CDR3 profiling used genomic DNA as template. TCRdb independently ran MiXCR on the reads; one entry per CDR3 protein. Of roughly 80,000 distinct CDR3 sequences in the sample, approximately 45% were seen once. This chain uses TRBV2 with TRBJ2-5, with 8 bases identical to TRBD2. The TCR originated in a human donor in good health, serving as a control. Sequenced sample: sorted CD4+, CD8+, or CD8+CD57+ T cells (not recorded which) from PBMCs. The CDR3 sequence: CASRAGGAETQYF. The CDR3 DNA follows: TGTGCCAGCAGGGCGGGAGGTGCAGAGACCCAGTACTTC.